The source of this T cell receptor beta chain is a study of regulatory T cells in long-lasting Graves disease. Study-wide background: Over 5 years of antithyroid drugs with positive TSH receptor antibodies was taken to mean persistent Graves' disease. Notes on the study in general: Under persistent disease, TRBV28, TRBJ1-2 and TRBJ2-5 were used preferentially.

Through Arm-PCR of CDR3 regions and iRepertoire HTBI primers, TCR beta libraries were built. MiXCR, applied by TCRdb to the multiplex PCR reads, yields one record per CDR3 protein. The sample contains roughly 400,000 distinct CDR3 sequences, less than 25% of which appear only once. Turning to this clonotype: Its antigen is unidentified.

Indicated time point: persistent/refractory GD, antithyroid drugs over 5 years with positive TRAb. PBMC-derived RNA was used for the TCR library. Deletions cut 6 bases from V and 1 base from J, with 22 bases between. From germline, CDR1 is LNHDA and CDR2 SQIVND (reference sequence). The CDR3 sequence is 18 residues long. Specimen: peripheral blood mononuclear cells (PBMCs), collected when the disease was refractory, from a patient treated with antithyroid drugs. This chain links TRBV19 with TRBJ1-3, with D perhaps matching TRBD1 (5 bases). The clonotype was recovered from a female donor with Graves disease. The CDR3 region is CASSTLTGTAFSGNTIYF. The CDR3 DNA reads TGTGCCAGTAGCACCCTCACCGGGACGGCGTTTTCTGGAAACACCATATATTTT.